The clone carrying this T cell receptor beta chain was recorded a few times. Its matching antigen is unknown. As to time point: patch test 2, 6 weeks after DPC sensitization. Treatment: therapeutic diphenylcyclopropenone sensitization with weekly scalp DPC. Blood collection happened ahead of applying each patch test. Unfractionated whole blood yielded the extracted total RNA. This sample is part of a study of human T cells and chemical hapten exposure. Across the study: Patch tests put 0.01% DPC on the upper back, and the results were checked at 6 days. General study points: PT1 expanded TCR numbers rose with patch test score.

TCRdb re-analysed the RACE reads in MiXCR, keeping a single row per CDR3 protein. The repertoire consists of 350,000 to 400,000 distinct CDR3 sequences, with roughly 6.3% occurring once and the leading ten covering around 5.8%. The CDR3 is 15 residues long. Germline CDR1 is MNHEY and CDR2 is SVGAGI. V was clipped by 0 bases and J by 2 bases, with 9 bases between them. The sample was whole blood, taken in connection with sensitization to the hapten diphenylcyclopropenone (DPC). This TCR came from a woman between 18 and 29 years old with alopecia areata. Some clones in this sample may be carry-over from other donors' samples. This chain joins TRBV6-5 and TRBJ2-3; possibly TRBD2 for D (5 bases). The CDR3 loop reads CASSYSIGLTDTQYF. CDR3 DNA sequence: TGTGCCAGCAGTTACTCGATCGGACTCACAGATACGCAGTATTTT.